The 15 T cell receptor beta chains in this list originate from one sample, sequenced in a study of human T cells and chemical hapten exposure. Each CDR3 protein is one row after TCRdb ran MiXCR on the RACE reads. The sample records about 380,000 distinct CDR3 sequences, approximately 5% being singletons. Regarding time point: pre-sensitization, week 0. Treatment in this sample: therapeutic diphenylcyclopropenone sensitization with weekly scalp DPC. The material was whole blood, obtained in connection with sensitization to the hapten diphenylcyclopropenone (DPC). These TCRs come from a woman between 45 and 60 years old with alopecia areata. Some clones in this sample may be carry-over from other donors' samples.

This clonotype has just a few counts. V and J are TRBV12-3 or TRBV12-4 and TRBJ1-4; D unclear. CDR3 length: 12 residues. V was shortened by 7 bases and J by 8 bases, with 11 bases between the two germline ends. As DNA, the CDR3 is TGTGCCAGCACCCTAGCCGGGGAAAAACTGTTTTTT. Protein: CASTLAGEKLFF.

In this sample, this clonotype turned up many times. The chain has TRBV6-5 and TRBJ2-3; 12 nucleotides agree with TRBD2. CDR1 is MNHEY and CDR2 is SVGAGI in the germline V gene. V was pared by 2 bases and J by 3 bases, with 3 bases of the junction left unmatched. CDR3 length: 16 amino acids. CDR3 coding DNA: TGTGCCAGCAGTTACGAACTAGCGGGGGGAACAGATACGCAGTATTTT. Amino acids: CASSYELAGGTDTQYF.

This clonotype has at least ten counts. The gene calls are TRBV7-6 and TRBJ2-7, with 7 positions matching TRBD1. This CDR3 spans 15 amino acids. Germline V gene data show CDR1 as SGHVS and CDR2 as FNYEAQ. The V gene end was trimmed by 2 bases and the J gene end by 3 bases; junction bases not matched to a gene: 7. The CDR3 nucleotides read TGTGCCAGCAGCTTATGGCAGGGGGTTAGCTACGAGCAGTACTTC. Its translation is CASSLWQGVSYEQYF.

At least ten counts were recorded for this clonotype. This chain connects TRBV12-5 to TRBJ2-3; TRBD2 might be the D (5 bases). CDR1 is LGHNT and CDR2 is FRNRAP in the germline V gene. The V end lost 5 bases, the J end lost 5 bases, and 8 bases lay between the germline ends. The length of the CDR3 is 12 residues. CDR3: CASGPGEDTQYF. In DNA, the CDR3 is TGTGCTAGTGGTCCCGGGGAAGATACGCAGTATTTT.

V usage is TRBV12-3 or TRBV12-4 and J usage is TRBJ1-2; D is unclear. V was trimmed by 7 bases and J by 8 bases, leaving 14 bases between them. CDR3 size: 12 residues. The CDR3 DNA is TGTGCCAGCACCCATCCGGGAAGAGGCTACACCTTC. Its protein product is CASTHPGRGYTF.

This clonotype came up many times. This chain uses TRBV3-1 with TRBJ2-5, with D tentatively TRBD2 (6 bases). This CDR3 spans 17 amino acids. With 2 bases removed from V and 3 bases from J, the gap between germline ends came to 19 bases. CDR1 and CDR2 (germline): LGHDT, YNNKEL (reference sequence). In nucleotides, the CDR3 is TGTGCCAGCAGCCAACGGAATGTTGGGAGGCCCGAAGAGACCCAGTACTTC. Encoded protein: CASSQRNVGRPEETQYF.

This sequence joins TRBV7-8 and TRBJ1-4, with a possible D match to TRBD1 (5 bases). CDR3 length: 15 residues. Trimming shortened V by 5 bases and J by 3 bases, and 13 bases separated the two germline ends. Germline V gene data show CDR1 as SGHVS and CDR2 as FQNEAQ. The CDR3 reads CASSRPTGANEKLFF. As DNA, the CDR3 is TGTGCCAGCAGCCGCCCCACGGGGGCTAATGAAAAACTGTTTTTT.

This clonotype was detected a few times. This chain uses TRBV30 with TRBJ2-4; 7 nucleotides match TRBD2. Germline V gene data show CDR1 as GTSNPN and CDR2 as SVGIG (reference sequence). The CDR3 covers 15 residues. With 6 bases clipped from V and 4 bases from J, the junction kept 12 bases outside the gene matches. CDR3 sequence reads: CACHLAGVTKNIQYF. In DNA, the CDR3 is TGTGCCTGCCATCTGGCGGGAGTGACAAAAAACATTCAGTACTTC.

This clonotype was seen only a few times. The chain joins TRBV7-2 to TRBJ2-5, with 11 bases aligning to TRBD1. Germline trimming cut 7 bases from V and 1 base from J; bases unmatched to any gene: 11. Per germline, CDR1 SGHTA and CDR2 FQGNSA. There are 17 residues in the CDR3. CDR3 loop: CASIPRTGGGTQETQYF. CDR3 in DNA: TGTGCCAGCATCCCAAGGACAGGGGGCGGGACCCAAGAGACCCAGTACTTC.

The V and J genes are TRBV5-1 and TRBJ2-1; D may be TRBD1 (6 bases). Germline CDR1 SGHRS, CDR2 YFSETQ. Trimming removed 2 bases at V and 2 bases at J, with 11 bases between. This CDR3 region has 15 residues. CDR3 DNA: TGCGCCAGCAGCTTAGTTCAGGGGACCTACAATGAGCAGTTCTTC. It yields the protein CASSLVQGTYNEQFF.

This clonotype was picked up a small number of times. The chain uses TRBV28 and TRBJ1-6; 12 nucleotides agree with TRBD1. CDR1 and CDR2 from the germline V gene are MDHEN and SYDVKM. Unmatched junction bases numbered 6, after V lost 6 bases and J lost 9 bases. This CDR3 is 15 amino acids long. The CDR3 protein is CASRLPGQGASPLHF. The CDR3 DNA is TGTGCCAGCAGGTTACCGGGACAGGGGGCTTCACCCCTCCACTTT.

This clonotype came up many times. This chain connects TRBV12-3 or TRBV12-4 to TRBJ2-3; TRBD2 agrees at 7 bases. V lost 8 bases, J lost 0 bases, and 5 bases stayed unmatched. The CDR3 consists of 14 residues. CDR3 sequence: CASGLAASTDTQYF. The DNA for the CDR3 is TGTGCCAGCGGTCTAGCGGCTAGCACAGATACGCAGTATTTT.

This chain links TRBV7-2 with TRBJ2-3; D may be TRBD1 or TRBD2 (5 bases each). The V gene lost 2 bases and the J gene lost 0 bases, with 12 bases spanning the gap. This CDR3 is built from 16 residues. Per germline, CDR1 SGHTA and CDR2 FQGNSA. The CDR3 sequence: CASSLSGTRSTDTQYF. CDR3 DNA sequence: TGTGCCAGCAGCTTAAGTGGGACCCGAAGCACAGATACGCAGTATTTT.

This clonotype has at least ten counts. The chain carries TRBV20-1 and TRBJ2-3; TRBD1 might be the D (5 bases). The length of the CDR3 is 12 residues. Germline V CDR1 and CDR2: DFQATT, SNEGSKA (reference sequence). V lost 6 bases, J lost 2 bases, and 9 bases lay in between. The CDR3 coding sequence is TGCAGTGCGCTAGGGGTCACAGATACGCAGTATTTT. It codes for CSALGVTDTQYF.

The V call is TRBV6-5, the J call TRBJ1-2; the match to TRBD1 covers 9 bases. V gave up 6 bases and J gave up 6 bases; unmatched junction bases: 8. Germline CDR1 and CDR2: MNHEY and SVGAGI. The CDR3 consists of 14 residues. The CDR3 DNA is TGTGCCAGCAGCCGAGCCGGGACAGGGAATGGCTACACCTTC. Translating gives CASSRAGTGNGYTF.